The T cell receptor (beta chain) described here comes from a study of blood T cells in healthy people across ages. From germline, CDR1 is LGHNA and CDR2 YSLEER. V dropped 3 bases and J dropped 5; count of bases not matched to a gene: 12. The CDR3 has 16 residues. Next came a second PCR, run for about 7 to 12 cycles, which used a sample-barcoded 5' primer along with a J-beta primer mix. TCRdb recomputed calls from the 5' RACE reads with MiXCR, one row per CDR3 protein. The table lists approximately 800,000 distinct CDR3 sequences, 25% of them singletons. Study-wide points: Significant beta diversity loss was already apparent by age roughly 40, declining roughly linearly.

This clonotype was seen only a few times. The antigen remains unidentified. A further study also used this sample, focusing on T cells of mothers and their children.

Sequences were obtained from blood. The V and J genes are TRBV4-3 and TRBJ2-7, with 8 bases aligning to TRBD1. This receptor was taken from a boy younger than 18 in good health. The CDR3 spells CASSQGWLDRVDEQYF. As DNA, the CDR3 is TGCGCCAGCAGCCAGGGGTGGTTGGACAGGGTGGACGAGCAGTACTTC.